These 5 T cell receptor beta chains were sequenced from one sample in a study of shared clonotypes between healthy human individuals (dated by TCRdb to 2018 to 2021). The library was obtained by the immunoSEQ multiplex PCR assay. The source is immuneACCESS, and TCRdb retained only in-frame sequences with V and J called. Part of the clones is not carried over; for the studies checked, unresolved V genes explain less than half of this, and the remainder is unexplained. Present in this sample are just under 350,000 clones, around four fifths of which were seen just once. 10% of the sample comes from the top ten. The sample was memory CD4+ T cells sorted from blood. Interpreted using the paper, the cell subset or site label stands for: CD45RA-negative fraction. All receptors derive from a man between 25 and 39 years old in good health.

For the CDR3, the DNA is TGTGCCTGGAGTGTATTAGGAGGCTACACCTTC. Protein sequence: CAWSVLGGYTF. The chain uses TRBV30 and TRBJ1-2; unclear D gene. The germline V gene has CDR1 GTSNPN and CDR2 SVGIG (reference sequence). The V end lost 0 bases, the J end lost 8 bases, and 7 bases lay between the germline ends. CDR3 length: 11 residues.

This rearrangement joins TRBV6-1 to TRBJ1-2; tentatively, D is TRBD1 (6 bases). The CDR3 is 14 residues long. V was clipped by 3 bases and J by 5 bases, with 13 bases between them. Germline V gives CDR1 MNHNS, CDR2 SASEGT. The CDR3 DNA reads TGTGCCAGCAGTGAGGACAGTTCGAGATATGGCTACACCTTC. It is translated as CASSEDSSRYGYTF.

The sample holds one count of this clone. The CDR3 loop is CASSGGVSQETQYF. The CDR3 DNA reads TGTGCCAGCAGCGGGGGGGTTAGCCAAGAGACCCAGTACTTC. This chain links TRBV7-9 with TRBJ2-5; TRBD2 matches at 7 bases. The CDR3 is 14 residues long. Germline V CDR1 and CDR2: SEHNR, FQNEAQ (reference sequence). V lost 5 bases, J lost 1 base, and 4 bases stayed unmatched.

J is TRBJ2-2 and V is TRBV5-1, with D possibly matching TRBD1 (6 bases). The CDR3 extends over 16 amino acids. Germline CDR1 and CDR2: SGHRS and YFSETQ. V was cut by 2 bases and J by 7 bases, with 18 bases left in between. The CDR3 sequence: CASSLFTQGSGGELFF. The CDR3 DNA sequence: TGCGCCAGCAGCTTATTTACACAGGGAAGTGGCGGGGAGCTGTTTTTT. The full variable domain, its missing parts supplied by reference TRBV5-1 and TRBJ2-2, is KAGVTQTPRYLIKTRGQQVTLSCSPISGHRSVSWYQQTPGQGLQFLFEYFSETQRNKGNFPGRFSGRQFSNSRSEMNVSTLELGDSALYLCASSLFTQGSGGELFFGEGSRLTVL.

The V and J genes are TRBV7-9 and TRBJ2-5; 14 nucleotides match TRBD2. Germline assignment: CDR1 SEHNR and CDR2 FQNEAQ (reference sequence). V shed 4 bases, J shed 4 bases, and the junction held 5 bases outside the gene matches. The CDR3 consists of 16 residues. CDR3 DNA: TGTGCCAGCAGCTCGGGACTAGCGGGAGTCTCAGAGACCCAGTACTTC. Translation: CASSSGLAGVSETQYF.